The 16 T cell receptor beta chains reported below all come from one sample, sequenced in a study of T cell responses to AZD1222 COVID-19 vaccine. Profiled with immunoSEQ multiplex PCR; TCRdb holds only in-frame clones, not every one. The sample lists over 150,000 clones, approximately 90% occurring once. The sequencing here drew on peripheral blood, taken on day 0 of AZD1222 vaccination. The receptors derive from an adult in good health.

This clone came up a few times. V usage is TRBV29-1 and J usage is TRBJ2-7; D is uncertain. Trimming pared 3 bases from V and 3 bases from J, leaving 6 bases between. The CDR3 consists of 11 residues. Germline V gene data show CDR1 as SQVTM and CDR2 as ANQGSEA. For the CDR3, the DNA is TGCAGCGTTGAGAATCTCTACGAGCAGTACTTC. It specifies CSVENLYEQYF.

The CDR3 loop is CASSYVGGGTDTQYF. CDR3 DNA sequence: TGTGCCAGTTCGTACGTAGGTGGAGGCACAGATACGCAGTATTTT. The V call is TRBV18, the J call TRBJ2-3, with D uncertain. Germline CDR1 is KGHSH and CDR2 is LQKENI. There are 15 residues in the CDR3. Trimming shortened V by 9 bases and J by 1 base, and 17 bases separated the two germline ends.

The J gene is TRBJ1-1, the V gene TRBV7-9; the D gene is possibly TRBD1 (5 bases). V was trimmed by 4 bases and J by 8 bases, leaving 17 bases between them. The CDR3 extends over 14 amino acids. Per germline, CDR1 SEHNR and CDR2 FQNEAQ (reference sequence). The CDR3 spells CASSSPYFDREAFF. DNA of the CDR3: TGTGCCAGCAGCTCCCCTTACTTCGACAGAGAAGCTTTCTTT.

The rearrangement links TRBV3-1 (or the pseudogene TRBV3-2) to TRBJ2-2; D is unresolved. V lost 0 bases, J lost 4 bases, and 3 bases lay in between. CDR1 and CDR2 (germline): LGHDT, YNNKEL (reference sequence). This CDR3 comprises 13 residues. Written as DNA, the CDR3 is TGTGCCAGCAGCCAAGATGGCACCGGGGAGCTGTTTTTT. This gives the protein CASSQDGTGELFF.

The V call is TRBV5-6, the J call TRBJ1-2; 7 bases map to TRBD1. V was clipped by 0 bases and J by 3 bases; unmatched bases: 5. Per germline, CDR1 SGHDT and CDR2 YYEEEE. This CDR3 spans 15 amino acids. The CDR3, as DNA: TGTGCCAGCAGCTTGGGGGACAGCTATTACTATGGCTACACCTTC. Protein product: CASSLGDSYYYGYTF.

The gene calls are TRBV11-3 and TRBJ1-2, with no clear D. Trimming removed 5 bases from V and 2 bases from J, with 15 bases in between. CDR1 SGHNT and CDR2 YENEEA come from the germline V gene. The CDR3 loop spans 15 amino acids. The CDR3 region is CASSLAASGNYGYTF. The CDR3 DNA reads TGTGCCAGCAGCCTAGCGGCTTCGGGGAACTATGGCTACACCTTC.

The V call is TRBV6-1, the J call TRBJ1-6; no definite D call. Germline values: CDR1 MNHNS, CDR2 SASEGT. The CDR3 is 16 amino acids. Trimming removed 0 bases at V and 5 bases at J, with 11 bases between. CDR3 bases: TGTGCCAGCAGTGAAGCGCTCGGCAGGAATAATTCACCCCTCCACTTT. Protein sequence: CASSEALGRNNSPLHF.

This clone was counted between two and nine times. V gene TRBV27 combines with J gene TRBJ2-7; 7 positions match TRBD1. The V gene end was trimmed by 5 bases and the J gene end by 2 bases; junction bases not matched to a gene: 9. The CDR3 loop spans 15 amino acids. The germline gives CDR1 MNHEY, CDR2 SMNVEV (reference sequence). Written as DNA, the CDR3 is TGTGCCAGCAGTCCATCGGACAGGTCCCCCTACGAGCAGTACTTC. It is translated as CASSPSDRSPYEQYF.

This chain connects TRBV7-3 to TRBJ2-5, with D perhaps matching TRBD2 (7 bases). Germline V gene lookup returns CDR1 SGHTA and CDR2 FQGTGA. Trimming left V 5 bases short and J 1 base short, with 14 bases between. The CDR3 loop spans 15 amino acids. CDR3 sequence: CASSLTRGAQETQYF. In DNA form, the CDR3 reads TGTGCCAGCAGCCTTACACGGGGGGCCCAAGAGACCCAGTACTTC.

The chain carries TRBV7-2 and TRBJ2-7; D ambiguous. CDR1 and CDR2 (germline): SGHTA, FQGNSA. Trimming left V 1 base short and J 0 bases short, with 7 bases between. This CDR3 is built from 14 residues. The CDR3 coding sequence is TGTGCCAGCAGCTTAGGACCTAGCTCCTACGAGCAGTACTTC. Protein product: CASSLGPSSYEQYF.

The gene calls are TRBV27 and TRBJ1-5; 7 nucleotides align to TRBD1. J was trimmed by 0 bases and V by 2 bases; bases with no gene match: 1. There are 15 residues in the CDR3. Per the germline V gene, CDR1 is MNHEY and CDR2 is SMNVEV (reference sequence). The CDR3 DNA is TGTGCCAGCAGTTTAGGGACAGATAGCAATCAGCCCCAGCATTTT. This translates into CASSLGTDSNQPQHF.

The chain is built from TRBV18 and TRBJ2-5, with TRBD1 matching 7 bases. V lost 3 bases, J lost 3 bases, and 7 bases stayed unmatched. This CDR3 has 15 residues. Germline values: CDR1 KGHSH, CDR2 LQKENI. DNA for the CDR3: TGTGCCAGCTCACCTCCCAGCAGGGGGAAAGAGACCCAGTACTTC. This codes for CASSPPSRGKETQYF.

This clone was recorded only once. At one of its ends the junction is not consistent with the germline gene, which may arise from a read error. The chain combines TRBV28 with TRBJ1-1; D is unclear. This CDR3 has 16 residues. The germline V gene encodes CDR1 MDHEN and CDR2 SYDVKM. CDR3 amino acids: CASSSVAATGTITLSF. CDR3 sequence (DNA): TGTGCCAGCAGTTCGGTAGCGGCGACGGGCACCATTACGTTGAGCTTT.

Of note for this clone: A junction end diverges from the germline sequence, so it may reflect a read error. The gene calls are TRBV30 and TRBJ1-1; D perhaps matches TRBD1 (6 bases). Looked up from germline, CDR1 is GTSNPN and CDR2 is SVGIG (reference sequence). This CDR3 is built from 11 residues. CDR3 residues: CAKKGGPGFIF. In DNA, the CDR3 is TGTGCCAAAAAAGGGGGGCCTGGGTTCATCTTT.

The V and J genes are TRBV4-1 and TRBJ1-1, with 7 bases that match TRBD1. The ends lost 2 bases at V and 4 bases at J; junction bases unmatched: 4. Germline CDR1 is MGHRA and CDR2 is YSYEKL. This CDR3 contains 14 residues. In DNA, the CDR3 is TGCGCCAGCAGCCAAATGGACAGGAGCACTGAAGCTTTCTTT. Its protein product is CASSQMDRSTEAFF.

The chain links TRBV27 to TRBJ1-3, with 7 nucleotides matching TRBD1. Germline CDR1 and CDR2: MNHEY and SMNVEV (reference sequence). CDR3 length: 14 residues. The V gene end was trimmed by 0 bases and the J gene end by 9 bases; junction bases not matched to a gene: 5. In nucleotides, the CDR3 is TGTGCCAGCAGTTTATCACAGGGGACGACCACCATATATTTT. The encoded protein is CASSLSQGTTTIYF.